Listed here are 11 T cell receptor beta chains from one sample, sequenced in a study of response to subunit inactivated influenza vaccine. One entry per CDR3 protein, called by TCRdb with MiXCR from the RT-PCR reads. Among approximately 200,000 distinct CDR3 sequences, approximately 15% were seen once, and the ten largest hold roughly 26%. The specimen comprised CD8+ T cells sorted from PBMCs, sampled 5 days after vaccination. These receptors were collected from a man aged 45-65 years who received an inactivated influenza vaccine.

This clonotype was observed a few times. The gene calls are TRBV25-1 and TRBJ2-7; 7 positions agree with TRBD1. The CDR3 is made up of 14 amino acids. V was pared by 3 bases and J by 3 bases, with 5 bases of the junction left unmatched. Per germline, CDR1 MGHDK and CDR2 SYGVNS. The CDR3 sequence is CASSDPGQSYEQYF. The CDR3 region has the DNA TGTGCCAGCAGTGACCCGGGACAGAGCTACGAGCAGTACTTC.

This clonotype appeared many times. V gene TRBV28 combines with J gene TRBJ2-2; 14 positions match TRBD2. Germline CDR1 is MDHEN and CDR2 is SYDVKM. The CDR3 length is 19 residues. The V segment lost 5 bases and the J segment 9 bases; nucleotides outside the gene matches: 17. The DNA of the CDR3 is TGTGCCAGCAGTACCAGCTTTATTGGGACTAGCGGGAGTTTTCGGGAGCTGTTTTTT. The encoded protein is CASSTSFIGTSGSFRELFF.

J is TRBJ2-3 and V is TRBV28; D is tentatively TRBD1 or TRBD2 (5 bases each). The V and J ends lost 4 bases and 6 bases respectively, with 23 bases between them. Per the germline V gene, CDR1 is MDHEN and CDR2 is SYDVKM. The length of the CDR3 is 17 residues. CDR3 loop: CASSSSGREIGVDTQYF. The CDR3, as DNA: TGTGCCAGCAGTTCCAGTGGCAGGGAGATCGGTGTGGATACGCAGTATTTT.

This clonotype showed up just a few times. V is TRBV11-2 and J is TRBJ2-7; D unclear. In germline, CDR1 is SGHAT, CDR2 FQNNGV. This CDR3 has 15 amino acids. Between the trimmed V and J ends, which lost 0 bases and 0 bases, there was a span of 9 bases. CDR3 loop: CASSLDFGTSYEQYF. DNA of the CDR3: TGTGCCAGCAGCTTAGATTTCGGCACCTCCTACGAGCAGTACTTC.

The chain couples TRBV5-1 to TRBJ2-1, with D possibly being TRBD1 (6 bases). The CDR3 extends over 14 amino acids. Looked up from germline, CDR1 is SGHRS and CDR2 is YFSETQ. Trimming took off 1 base at V and 6 bases at J, with 11 bases between the two ends. The CDR3 loop reads CASSLTGMGNEQFF. CDR3 DNA sequence: TGCGCCAGCAGCTTGACAGGGATGGGCAATGAGCAGTTCTTC.

The chain couples TRBV20-1 to TRBJ2-4; the D is unclear. Germline V gene sequence: CDR1 DFQATT, CDR2 SNEGSKA (reference sequence). Trimming removed 6 bases at V and 0 bases at J, with 18 bases between. The CDR3 sequence is 16 residues long. CDR3 sequence: CSASISQALAKNIQYF. The CDR3 nucleotides read TGCAGTGCCTCGATATCCCAAGCCCTAGCCAAAAACATTCAGTACTTC.

This clonotype was observed a few times. The rearrangement joins TRBV6-5 to TRBJ2-2; D unresolved. The germline V and J ends were trimmed by 2 bases and 3 bases, with 10 bases remaining between them. The germline V gene has CDR1 MNHEY and CDR2 SVGAGI. The CDR3 runs to 15 residues. Written as DNA, the CDR3 is TGTGCCAGCAGTTACCTGGGCGTGGACACCGGGGAGCTGTTTTTT. It specifies CASSYLGVDTGELFF.

This clonotype was found a few times. The chain combines TRBV28 with TRBJ1-5; no clear D. The CDR3 loop spans 14 amino acids. Trimming took off 6 bases at V and 12 bases at J, with 21 bases between the two ends. Germline V gene data show CDR1 as MDHEN and CDR2 as SYDVKM. The CDR3 DNA reads as TGTGCCAGCAGCCCCGGCTCAGGCTCCGCAGGCCAGCATTTT. Amino acids: CASSPGSGSAGQHF. Based on the CDR3 plus reference TRBV28 and TRBJ1-5, the full variable domain is DVKVTQSSRYLVKRTGEKVFLECVQDMDHENMFWYRQDPGLGLRLIYFSYDVKMKEKGDIPEGYSVSREKKERFSLILESASTNQTSMYLCASSPGSGSAGQHFGDGTRLSIL.

This clonotype appeared a single time. The CDR3 DNA reads as TGTGCCAGCAGTTTAAATCTAGGGTATGGACTAGCGGAGAACACCGGGGAGCTGTTTTTT. Translation: CASSLNLGYGLAENTGELFF. The chain recombines TRBV27 with TRBJ2-2; the match to TRBD2 covers 10 bases. This CDR3 is built from 20 residues. Germline V gives CDR1 MNHEY, CDR2 SMNVEV (reference sequence). V shed 2 bases, J shed 1 base, and the junction held 13 bases outside the gene matches.

This clonotype showed up just a few times. The chain links TRBV27 to TRBJ2-6; possible D gene TRBD1, 5 bases. Deletions cut 3 bases from V and 0 bases from J, with 9 bases between. Germline assignment: CDR1 MNHEY and CDR2 SMNVEV (reference sequence). This CDR3 comprises 16 residues. CDR3 in DNA: TGTGCCAGCAGTTTCCTAGGGGCCTCTGGGGCCAACGTCCTGACTTTC. Translating it yields CASSFLGASGANVLTF.

This rearrangement joins TRBV12-3 or TRBV12-4 to TRBJ2-7, with D possibly being TRBD1 (6 bases). Trimming left V 5 bases short and J 0 bases short, with 11 bases between. CDR3 length: 14 amino acids. CDR3: CASSATGSSYEQYF. The CDR3 coding sequence is TGTGCCAGCAGTGCGACAGGTAGCTCCTACGAGCAGTACTTC.